These 25 T cell receptor beta chains originate from one sample sequenced in a study of cytomegalovirus exposure and HLA in healthy donors. Primers included in the PCR were 60 Vbeta and 13 Jbeta primers. TCRdb's copy holds only in-frame clones and misses some; the assay was immunoSEQ multiplex PCR. The table has approximately 60,000 clones, roughly four fifths seen once. The sample was PBMCs. The receptors were gathered from a man aged 25-45 years in good health and CMV-seronegative.

The chain recombines TRBV6-5 with TRBJ1-3, with D unresolved. The CDR3 loop spans 15 amino acids. With 0 bases removed from V and 4 bases from J, the gap between germline ends came to 10 bases. Per the germline V gene, CDR1 is MNHEY and CDR2 is SVGAGI. The CDR3 DNA sequence: TGTGCCAGCAGTTACTCCGTTGTTTTGGGAAACACCATATATTTT. Translating it yields CASSYSVVLGNTIYF.

The chain carries TRBV19 and TRBJ2-1; 11 nucleotides line up with TRBD2. The CDR3 loop spans 18 amino acids. In germline, CDR1 is LNHDA, CDR2 SQIVND (reference sequence). J lost 5 bases, V lost 5 bases, and 14 bases had no gene match. The CDR3 loop reads CASSAKLSGGARDNEQFF. The CDR3 DNA is TGTGCCAGTAGTGCGAAGCTTAGCGGGGGGGCACGGGACAATGAGCAGTTCTTC.

This chain connects TRBV25-1 to TRBJ2-2; D remains unclear. Germline assignment: CDR1 MGHDK and CDR2 SYGVNS. The CDR3 consists of 12 residues. The V end was cut by 5 bases, the J end by 6 bases, with 7 bases between. CDR3 loop: CASSKTSGELFF. CDR3 nucleotides: TGTGCCAGCAGTAAAACTTCCGGGGAGCTGTTTTTT.

The CDR3 bases are TGTGCCATCCCGGGACAGGGGTACAATGAGCAGTTCTTC. This codes for CAIPGQGYNEQFF. The V gene is TRBV7-9, the J gene TRBJ2-1; TRBD1 agrees at 10 bases. Germline values: CDR1 SEHNR, CDR2 FQNEAQ (reference sequence). The CDR3 loop spans 13 amino acids. With 10 bases clipped from V and 4 bases from J, the junction kept 4 bases outside the gene matches.

This sequence joins TRBV18 and TRBJ1-1; D possibly corresponds to TRBD1 (5 bases). Germline CDR1 KGHSH, CDR2 LQKENI. This CDR3 is built from 15 residues. V was clipped by 0 bases and J by 9 bases, with 17 bases between them. CDR3 protein: CASSPPSAGIVKAFF. Written as DNA, the CDR3 is TGTGCCAGCTCACCACCATCGGCAGGGATTGTGAAAGCTTTCTTT.

This chain joins TRBV5-1 and TRBJ2-7, with TRBD1 identical over 11 bases. Germline lookup yields CDR1 SGHRS and CDR2 YFSETQ. This CDR3 comprises 14 residues. Unmatched junction bases numbered 2, after V lost 5 bases and J lost 1 base. CDR3 protein: CASRDRGLSYEQYF. The CDR3 coding sequence is TGCGCCAGCAGGGACAGGGGGCTTTCCTACGAGCAGTACTTC.

This clone appeared a few times. The rearrangement uses TRBV7-9 and TRBJ1-1; D gene unclear. The CDR3 runs to 12 residues. V was pared by 5 bases and J by 1 base, with 5 bases between. The germline CDR1 and CDR2 sequences are SEHNR and FQNEAQ (reference sequence). CDR3 sequence (DNA): TGTGCCAGCAGCCCCCAGAACACTGAAGCTTTCTTT. Translation gives CASSPQNTEAFF.

J is TRBJ1-5 and V is TRBV6-6; 7 bases are a match to TRBD1. The ends lost 6 bases at V and 6 bases at J; junction bases unmatched: 14. Germline CDR1 and CDR2: MNHNY and SVGAGI (reference sequence). The CDR3 length is 16 residues. Written as DNA, the CDR3 is TGTGCCAGCAGAGACCCGGGGAAGGGGGCGAGTCAGCCCCAGCATTTT. Residues: CASRDPGKGASQPQHF.

This rearrangement joins TRBV6-5 to TRBJ2-7, with D perhaps matching TRBD2 (6 bases). The CDR3 covers 14 residues. Trimming took off 9 bases at V and 2 bases at J, with 17 bases between the two ends. Germline loops: CDR1 MNHEY, CDR2 SVGAGI. The CDR3 region has the DNA TGTGCCAGTTCGCAAGGGGCTAGCGCCTACGAGCAGTACTTC. As protein: CASSQGASAYEQYF.

The rearrangement uses TRBV29-1 and TRBJ1-3; 7 bases line up with TRBD1. CDR1 SQVTM and CDR2 ANQGSEA come from the germline V gene. The CDR3 extends over 15 amino acids. The trim removed 7 bases at V and 0 bases at J, leaving 9 bases unmatched. CDR3 nucleotides: TGCAGCGCCTCCAGGGGGTCGAACTCTGGAAACACCATATATTTT. It is translated as CSASRGSNSGNTIYF.

The J gene is TRBJ1-1, the V gene TRBV10-3; D perhaps matches TRBD1 (6 bases). CDR1 ENHRY and CDR2 SYGVKD come from the germline V gene. Trimming left V 4 bases short and J 1 base short, with 10 bases between. The length of the CDR3 is 14 residues. The CDR3 here is CAISGDISNTEAFF. CDR3 nucleotide sequence: TGTGCCATCAGTGGGGACATCTCGAACACTGAAGCTTTCTTT.

This chain links TRBV11-3 with TRBJ2-7, with 8 positions matching TRBD2. The CDR3 length is 16 residues. Unmatched junction bases numbered 8, after V lost 2 bases and J lost 2 bases. Per the germline V gene, CDR1 is SGHNT and CDR2 is YENEEA. This CDR3 is CASSLLAGYTTYEQYF. CDR3 DNA: TGTGCCAGCAGCTTATTAGCGGGATATACTACCTACGAGCAGTACTTC.

The chain is built from TRBV5-1 and TRBJ2-5; the match to TRBD2 covers 7 bases. V shed 1 base and J 7 bases; nucleotides not matched to a gene: 10. This CDR3 is built from 15 residues. Germline V lookup: CDR1 SGHRS, CDR2 YFSETQ. CDR3 in amino acids: CASSLSGGSVGTQYF. CDR3 bases: TGCGCCAGCAGCTTGTCGGGCGGGAGCGTAGGGACCCAGTACTTC. The variable domain in full, completed from reference TRBV5-1 and TRBJ2-5, reads KAGVTQTPRYLIKTRGQQVTLSCSPISGHRSVSWYQQTPGQGLQFLFEYFSETQRNKGNFPGRFSGRQFSNSRSEMNVSTLELGDSALYLCASSLSGGSVGTQYFGPGTRLLVL.

The chain combines TRBV28 with TRBJ1-2; no clear D. Trimming removed 4 bases at V and 7 bases at J, with 22 bases between. Germline CDR1 reads MDHEN; CDR2 reads SYDVKM. The CDR3 extends over 16 amino acids. The CDR3 spells CASSSVPGLGAGGYTF. CDR3 nucleotide sequence: TGTGCCAGCAGTTCCGTCCCGGGTTTGGGCGCGGGTGGCTACACCTTC.

As DNA, the CDR3 is TGTGCCGCCCGGGACAGGGGCCAGCAGCCCCAGCATTTT. Its protein is CAARDRGQQPQHF. V usage is TRBV6-1 and J usage is TRBJ1-5; 10 nucleotides match TRBD1. This CDR3 comprises 13 residues. Per germline, CDR1 MNHNS and CDR2 SASEGT. V was pared by 11 bases and J by 7 bases, with 8 bases of the junction left unmatched.

Of note for this clone: One end of the junction fails to match germline, which may point to a read error. DNA for the CDR3: TGTGCCAGCAGCCTGTACGCTAGCACGGATACGCAGTATTTT. Protein sequence: CASSLYASTDTQYF. The V call is TRBV7-9, the J call TRBJ2-3, with a possible D match to TRBD2 (5 bases). Germline CDR1 and CDR2: SEHNR and FQNEAQ (reference sequence). CDR3 size: 14 residues. The entire variable domain, with the rest obtained from reference TRBV7-9 and TRBJ2-3, is as follows: DTGVSQNPRHKITKRGQNVTFRCDPISEHNRLYWYRQTLGQGPEFLTYFQNEAQLEKSRLLSDRFSAERPKGSFSTLEIQRTEQGDSAMYLCASSLYASTDTQYFGPGTRLTVL.

The chain is built from TRBV29-1 and TRBJ2-1; the match to TRBD2 covers 10 bases. V lost 4 bases to trimming and J lost 3 bases; unmatched junction nucleotides: 12. CDR3 length equals 17 residues. Germline CDR1 is SQVTM and CDR2 is ANQGSEA. CDR3 loop: CSVVSPKLAGSYNEQFF. The CDR3 DNA reads as TGCAGCGTTGTTTCCCCCAAACTAGCGGGAAGCTACAATGAGCAGTTCTTC.

This clone appeared once. The chain recombines TRBV27 with TRBJ1-6; TRBD1 matches 7 bases. Trimming took 6 bases from V and 2 from J; bases not matched to a gene: 7. This CDR3 has 16 residues. CDR1 is MNHEY, CDR2 SMNVEV, per germline (reference sequence). In nucleotides, the CDR3 is TGTGCCAGCAGCCCAAGGGGACAGCCCTATAATTCACCCCTCCACTTT. Its protein product is CASSPRGQPYNSPLHF.

This chain joins TRBV2 and TRBJ1-1; TRBD1 matches at 10 bases. Looked up from germline, CDR1 is SNHLY and CDR2 is FYNNEI. Losses at the gene ends were 8 bases for V and 7 bases for J; bases not matched to a gene: 4. The CDR3 is 12 amino acids. The DNA for the CDR3 is TGTGCCAGCGGGACAGGGGAATATGAAGCTTTCTTT. Protein: CASGTGEYEAFF. Full variable domain (rest looked up from reference TRBV2 and TRBJ1-1): EPEVTQTPSHQVTQMGQEVILRCVPISNHLYFYWYRQILGQKVEFLVSFYNNEISEKSEIFDDQFSVERPDGSNFTLKIRSTKLEDSAMYFCASGTGEYEAFFGQGTRLTVV.

The rearrangement uses TRBV10-1 and TRBJ2-1, with D unresolved. Germline-derived CDR1 and CDR2 are WNHNN and SYGVQD (reference sequence). This CDR3 has 14 amino acids. Trimming pared 4 bases from V and 3 bases from J, leaving 10 bases between. CDR3 loop: CASSGGLDYNEQFF. The DNA for the CDR3 is TGCGCCAGCAGTGGAGGTTTAGACTACAATGAGCAGTTCTTC.

This clone has only a few counts. This sequence joins TRBV11-3 and TRBJ2-1, with D possibly matching TRBD2 (6 bases). The CDR3 is 13 amino acids. Trimming shortened V by 6 bases and J by 5 bases, and 11 bases separated the two germline ends. Germline V CDR1 and CDR2: SGHNT, YENEEA. DNA for the CDR3: TGTGCCAGCAGAAGGGACTTCAACAATGAGCAGTTCTTC. Protein: CASRRDFNNEQFF.

This clone showed up just a few times. V usage is TRBV11-2 and J usage is TRBJ2-5; 9 bases are shared with TRBD2. J gave up 2 bases and V 2 bases, and 12 bases lay outside the gene matches. Germline V lookup: CDR1 SGHAT, CDR2 FQNNGV. This CDR3 spans 18 amino acids. CDR3 residues: CASSLSGLASGEQETQYF. The CDR3 bases are TGTGCCAGCAGCTTAAGTGGCTTGGCTAGCGGGGAACAAGAGACCCAGTACTTC.

This chain uses TRBV18 with TRBJ2-7; 11 bases align to TRBD2. The CDR3 covers 16 residues. The junction had 4 bases not matched to a gene; V was cut back by 0 bases and J by 3 bases. Germline values: CDR1 KGHSH, CDR2 LQKENI. The CDR3 is CASSPPSLAGGYEQYF. CDR3 sequence (DNA): TGTGCCAGCTCACCACCCTCTCTAGCGGGAGGCTACGAGCAGTACTTC.

V usage is TRBV6-1 and J usage is TRBJ1-5, with D tentatively TRBD1 (5 bases). The CDR3 is made up of 17 amino acids. Trimming stripped 0 bases from V and 0 bases from J, with 12 bases between. Germline-derived CDR1 and CDR2 are MNHNS and SASEGT. Here the CDR3 reads CASSEADRRYSNQPQHF. The DNA for the CDR3 is TGTGCCAGCAGTGAAGCAGACAGACGTTATAGCAATCAGCCCCAGCATTTT.

The chain combines TRBV19 with TRBJ2-2; no reliable D call. The CDR3 is 15 amino acids. Germline CDR1 and CDR2: LNHDA and SQIVND (reference sequence). V shed 0 bases and J shed 1 base, with 6 bases lying between them. Here the CDR3 DNA reads TGTGCCAGTAGTATAGAGGGCAGGAACACCGGGGAGCTGTTTTTT. This encodes CASSIEGRNTGELFF. Looking up the rest from reference TRBV19 and TRBJ2-2 gives the full variable domain: DGGITQSPKYLFRKEGQNVTLSCEQNLNHDAMYWYRQDPGQGLRLIYYSQIVNDFQKGDIAEGYSVSREKKESFPLTVTSAQKNPTAFYLCASSIEGRNTGELFFGEGSRLTVL.